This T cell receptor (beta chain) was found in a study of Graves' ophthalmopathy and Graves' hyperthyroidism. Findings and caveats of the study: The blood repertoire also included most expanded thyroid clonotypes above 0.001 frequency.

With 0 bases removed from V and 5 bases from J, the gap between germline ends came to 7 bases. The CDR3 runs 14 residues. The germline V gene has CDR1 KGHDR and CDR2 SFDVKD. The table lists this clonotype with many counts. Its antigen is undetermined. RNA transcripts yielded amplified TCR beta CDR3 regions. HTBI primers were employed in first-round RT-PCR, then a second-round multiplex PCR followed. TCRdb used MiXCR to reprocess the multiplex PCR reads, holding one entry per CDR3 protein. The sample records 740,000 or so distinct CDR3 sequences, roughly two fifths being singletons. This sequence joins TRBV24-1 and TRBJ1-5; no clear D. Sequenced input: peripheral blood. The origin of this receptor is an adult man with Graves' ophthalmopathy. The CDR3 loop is CATSDLGQDQPQHF. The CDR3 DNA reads TGTGCCACCAGTGATTTGGGGCAGGATCAGCCCCAGCATTTT.